Included here is one T cell receptor (beta chain) sequence, with context. Its antigen is currently unknown. The data derive from a study of cytomegalovirus exposure and HLA in healthy donors. Primers included in the PCR were 60 Vbeta and 13 Jbeta primers. The data were produced by immunoSEQ multiplex PCR, yet TCRdb's version contains in-frame clones alone and is incomplete. The table has more than 150,000 clones, 81% seen once. The CDR3 extends over 13 amino acids. The V end was cut by 4 bases, the J end by 8 bases, with 14 bases between. Germline-derived CDR1 and CDR2 are MNHNS and SASEGT. Broader study findings: Later analysis identified about 15,000 TCR beta sequences associated with HLA alleles, using a false discovery rate threshold of 0.05. A later analysis reportedly identified an Asian-associated ancestry cluster as carrying fewer N-insertions than the 666-donor mean. The study reported that TCR beta sequences accurately predicted HLA-A and HLA-B alleles in most subjects.

Sequenced material: PBMCs. V and J are TRBV6-1 and TRBJ1-2, with unresolved D. This clonotype was sampled from a man aged 50-59 years in good health and CMV-seronegative. CDR3 protein: CASSVDGPGGYTF. For the CDR3, the DNA is TGTGCCAGCAGTGTTGACGGACCGGGGGGCTACACCTTC.